These T cell receptor beta chains were read from a single sample in a study of blood T cell repertoires in COVID-19. The table came from immunoSEQ multiplex PCR; TCRdb's copy has only in-frame clones and leaves some out. Of 150,000 to 200,000 clones listed, 75% to 90% are singletons. The sample was PBMCs or T cells enriched from blood (not recorded which). Receptors originate from a man aged 40-50 years who had recovered from COVID-19. The CDR3 runs from the conserved cysteine through the conserved F or W. Fields, in order: V gene, J gene, clone size, D gene, CDR3 length, CDR3 DNA, CDR3 protein. D genes are given only for firm matches. A clone size is listed for some rows: how often the clone was seen (once, few, many), or a class if it is expanded.

>TRBV28|TRBJ2-7|.|TRBD1|19
TGTGCCAGCAGTCTACCCATCCGGGACAGGGGGCTAAGCTCCTACGAGCAGTACTTC
CASSLPIRDRGLSSYEQYF
>TRBV27|TRBJ1-2|.|TRBD1|13
TGTGCCAGCAAGGGACAGGGCAACTATGGCTACACCTTC
CASKGQGNYGYTF
>TRBV18|TRBJ1-4|.|.|14
TGTGCCAGCTCAATAGACCCGGGGGGTGAAAAACTGTTTTTT
CASSIDPGGEKLFF
>TRBV7-3|TRBJ2-5|.|.|18
TGTGCCAGCAGCTTACATATGACTGGAACGGAGGGCCGAGAGACCCAGTACTTC
CASSLHMTGTEGRETQYF
>TRBV2|TRBJ1-2|.|.|15
TGTGCCAGCAGTGAGGTTGGCGACTCTAACTATGGCTACACCTTC
CASSEVGDSNYGYTF
>TRBV5-1|TRBJ1-6|few|.|14
TGCGCCAGCAGCCGTGCGGGGACGAATTCACCCCTCCACTTT
CASSRAGTNSPLHF
>TRBV3-1/TRBV3-2|TRBJ2-7|.|.|14
TGTGCCAGCAGCCAGGCCCTACAGCCATTAGAGCAGTACTTC
CASSQALQPLEQYF
>TRBV5-1|TRBJ1-5|.|.|15
TGCGCCAGCAGCTTGGAGGGGTCAGACTATCAGCCCCAGCATTTT
CASSLEGSDYQPQHF
>TRBV2|TRBJ2-7|few|TRBD2|14
TGTGCCAGCGCCACGGGGCGGGGGACCTACGAGCAGTACTTC
CASATGRGTYEQYF
>TRBV30|TRBJ1-6|.|.|14
TGTGCCTGGGGCGCAGGCAAAATTAATTCACCCCTCCACTTT
CAWGAGKINSPLHF
>TRBV6-1|TRBJ2-2|.|.|16
TGTGCCAGCAGTGAGCTGGCAGGTCCCTTCACCGGGGAGCTGTTTTTT
CASSELAGPFTGELFF
>TRBV28|TRBJ2-7|.|TRBD1|14
TGTGCCAGCAGTTTCGGGACAGGGGCCTACGAGCAGTACTTC
CASSFGTGAYEQYF
>TRBV20-1|TRBJ2-7|.|.|11
TGCAGTGCCCGACAGGTCTCGGGGCAGTACTTC
CSARQVSGQYF
>TRBV28|TRBJ2-1|.|.|14
TGTGCCAGCACCCCGGACTTAAGCGTTGTTGAGCAGTTCTTC
CASTPDLSVVEQFF
>TRBV6-2/TRBV6-3|TRBJ1-1|.|.|16
TGTGCCAGCAGGTACGCTTCTCAGGGATTCAAGACTGAAGCTTTCTTT
CASRYASQGFKTEAFF
>TRBV7-2|TRBJ1-2|.|TRBD1|18
TGTGCCAGCAGCTTGGCCGGGACAGGGGCGGGAGCTAACTATGGCTACACCTTC
CASSLAGTGAGANYGYTF
>TRBV11-2|TRBJ1-1|.|.|14
TGTGCCACCACCCACATGAACAGGGTCACTGAAGCTTTCTTT
CATTHMNRVTEAFF
>TRBV28|TRBJ1-1|.|.|14
TGTGCCAGCAGACCGGGACTGATGAACACTGAAGCTTTCTTT
CASRPGLMNTEAFF
>TRBV27|TRBJ2-7|.|.|11
TGTGCCAGCACCTTCGGGAGCGAGCAGTACTTC
CASTFGSEQYF
>TRBV15|TRBJ1-5|.|.|17
TGTGCCACCAGCAGAGATCTGGGCACTCTCGGCAATCAGCCCCAGCATTTT
CATSRDLGTLGNQPQHF
>TRBV9|TRBJ2-3|once|TRBD2|17
TGTGCCAGCAGCGCCGGCGCGGGGGGAGTGGGTTTAGATACGCAGTATTTT
CASSAGAGGVGLDTQYF
>TRBV7-6|TRBJ1-1|.|TRBD1|15
TGTGCCAGCAGCATGGGACAGGGGATGAACACTGAAGCTTTCTTT
CASSMGQGMNTEAFF
>TRBV5-1|TRBJ1-1|once|TRBD1|17
TGCGCCAGCAGCCCCGCACGGACAGGACCCTTGAACACTGAAGCTTTCTTT
CASSPARTGPLNTEAFF
>TRBV27|TRBJ2-1|.|.|13
TGTGCCAGCAGCCCCTACCGGGGAAATGAGCAGTTCTTC
CASSPYRGNEQFF
>TRBV10-1|TRBJ2-3|.|TRBD2|19
TGCGCCAGCAGTGAGTCGAGCGGGATACTTAGCGGGAGTGGAGATACGCAGTATTTT
CASSESSGILSGSGDTQYF
>TRBV9|TRBJ1-1|once|.|14
TGTGCCAGCTCGGGGGACGGCGGTTACACTGAAGCTTTCTTT
CASSGDGGYTEAFF
>TRBV5-1|TRBJ1-1|.|.|12
TGCGCCAGCAGCAACGGGGGGACTGAAGCTTTCTTT
CASSNGGTEAFF
>TRBV18|TRBJ1-2|.|.|13
TGTGCCAGCTCACGGGATCTAAGGGGTGGCTACACCTTC
CASSRDLRGGYTF
>TRBV11-3|TRBJ2-2|.|.|18
TGTGCCAGCAGCTTATCCATCGGCCTATCCCGGGGACACGGGGAGCTGTTTTTT
CASSLSIGLSRGHGELFF
>TRBV27|TRBJ2-4|.|TRBD1|16
TGTGCCAGCAGTTTATCGGGACAGGGTGCCAAAAACATTCAGTACTTC
CASSLSGQGAKNIQYF
>TRBV5-1|TRBJ2-3|.|TRBD2|15
TGCGCCAGCAGCATCCTGTCGGGAGGGACAGATACGCAGTATTTT
CASSILSGGTDTQYF
>TRBV12-3/TRBV12-4|TRBJ1-5|.|.|13
TGTGCCAGCAGTCTGACAGACAATCAGCCCCAGCATTTT
CASSLTDNQPQHF
>TRBV5-1|TRBJ2-4|.|.|14
TGCGCCAGCAGCCGGAGGGCAGGAGAGGACATTCAGTACTTC
CASSRRAGEDIQYF
>TRBV5-1|TRBJ2-3|few|TRBD2|17
TGCGCCAGCAGCGCGACTAGCGGTCGGACTAGCACAGATACGCAGTATTTT
CASSATSGRTSTDTQYF
>TRBV27|TRBJ2-5|.|TRBD1|16
TGTGCCAGCAGTCCCCCCGGGACAGGGGGCCAAGAGACCCAGTACTTC
CASSPPGTGGQETQYF
>TRBV4-1|TRBJ2-2|once|.|14
TGCGCCAGCAGCCAAGTTAGGGGGACCGGGGAGCTGTTTTTT
CASSQVRGTGELFF
>TRBV5-8|TRBJ2-7|.|.|14
TGTGCCAGCAGCTTGGGCAGATTCCTCTACGAGCAGTACTTC
CASSLGRFLYEQYF
>TRBV7-2|TRBJ2-3|.|.|14
TGTGCCAGCAGCTTAGCGGTACAGAAAGATACGCAGTATTTT
CASSLAVQKDTQYF
>TRBV6-5|TRBJ1-1|.|TRBD1|13
TGTGCCAGCAGGGACAGGGGGCTCACTGAAGCTTTCTTT
CASRDRGLTEAFF
>TRBV12-3/TRBV12-4|TRBJ2-1|once|TRBD2|11
TGTGCCACCAGTAGCGGGAATGAGCAGTTCTTC
CATSSGNEQFF
>TRBV9|TRBJ2-3|.|.|13
TGTGCCAGCAGCGTGCTAGAGGCAGATACGCAGTATTTT
CASSVLEADTQYF
>TRBV27|TRBJ1-5|once|TRBD1|13
TGTGCCACCCAGGGGGCCGGCAATCAGCCCCAGCATTTT
CATQGAGNQPQHF
>TRBV6-5|TRBJ2-4|.|.|14
TGTGCCAGCAGTTACTCGACGGATTCGGGCATTCAGTACTTC
CASSYSTDSGIQYF
>TRBV5-1|TRBJ1-4|.|.|13
TGCGCCAGCAGCTTGCCTCCCGATGAAAAACTGTTTTTT
CASSLPPDEKLFF
>TRBV5-1|TRBJ1-1|.|.|16
TGCGCCAGCAGCTTGGGCCAGGGAACAATGAACACTGAAGCTTTCTTT
CASSLGQGTMNTEAFF
>TRBV28|TRBJ2-5|.|TRBD2|15
TGTGCCAGCAGTGAAAGAGCGGGAGGGAAAGAGACCCAGTACTTC
CASSERAGGKETQYF
>TRBV2|TRBJ2-7|.|TRBD1|14
TGTGCCAGCATAGGGGACAGGGGCGCCGACGAGCAGTACTTC
CASIGDRGADEQYF
>TRBV6-1|TRBJ1-6|.|.|15
TGTGCCAGCAGTGAAGGGTGGACTGTTAATTCACCCCTCCACTTT
CASSEGWTVNSPLHF
>TRBV18|TRBJ1-2|.|TRBD1|15
TGTGCCAGCTCACCAGTCAGGGGGCAATTGGCAGGCTACACCTTC
CASSPVRGQLAGYTF
>TRBV7-8|TRBJ2-1|once|.|14
TGTGCCAGCAGCTTAAGACAGCTCCCCAATGAGCAGTTCTTC
CASSLRQLPNEQFF
>TRBV6-5|TRBJ2-5|few|TRBD1|14
TGTGCCAGCAGTTCTCAGGGGGCTTTCGAGACCCAGTACTTC
CASSSQGAFETQYF
>TRBV15|TRBJ2-5|.|.|21
TGTGCCACCAGCGCGCGGACAGACAAGAAGGACCGTACCGCCGACCAAGAGACCCAGTACTTC
CATSARTDKKDRTADQETQYF
>TRBV6-6|TRBJ1-1|.|TRBD1|13
TGTGCCAGCAGTTACCCGACAGGGACTGAAGCTTTCTTT
CASSYPTGTEAFF
>TRBV11-3|TRBJ1-4|.|.|14
TGTGCCAGCAGCTTAACAGGGAAGGATGAAAAACTGTTTTTT
CASSLTGKDEKLFF
>TRBV30|TRBJ1-2|.|.|12
TGTGCCTCCGGGACACATAACTATGGCTACACCTTC
CASGTHNYGYTF
>TRBV9|TRBJ1-6|.|.|13
TGTGCCAGCAGCGCCACCAGGAATTCACCCCTCCACTTT
CASSATRNSPLHF
>TRBV2|TRBJ2-5|.|TRBD1|14
TGTGCCAGCAGCGCCGGGACAGGGCAAGAGACCCAGTACTTC
CASSAGTGQETQYF
>TRBV28|TRBJ1-2|.|.|13
TGTGCCAGCAAGGAACAGGGATACTATGGCTACACCTTC
CASKEQGYYGYTF
>TRBV14|TRBJ1-1|.|.|13
TGTGCCAGCAGCCTTGGGCCGAACACTGAAGCTTTCTTT
CASSLGPNTEAFF